Given below is one TCR beta chain in context. Its antigen remains unknown. The data stem from a study of vaccination and CD4 T cells after COVID-19. Turning to the study itself: All convalescent patients were nasal swab PCR positive for SARS-CoV-2; 9 or 10 had mild and one severe disease.

Sequencing of DNA taken from cultured CD4+ T cells relied on the Oncomine TCR Beta short-read assay. TCRdb re-derived calls from the PCR reads in MiXCR, one entry per CDR3 protein. The table includes thousands of distinct CDR3 sequences, 40% detected once. This sample's treatment: approximately nine-day PBMC culture with coronavirus spike peptide pools or control peptides (ViraFEST assay). ViraFEST expanded antigen-specific T cells with peptide pools, then sequenced TCRs. Whole-study results and caveats: The median SARS-CoV-2-reactive clonotype number increased from about 20 to 38, without statistical significance.

Germline lookup yields CDR1 SGHNT and CDR2 YENEEA. Trimming left V 2 bases short and J 3 bases short, with 9 bases between. The CDR3 spans 14 residues. V is TRBV11-3 and J is TRBJ2-3, with D unclear. Sequencing was done on a sample of CD4+ T cells from blood, cultured in vitro. This clonotype was obtained from a human donor who had recovered from COVID-19. The DNA of the CDR3 is TGTGCCAGCAGCTTAAATATTGGGACAGATACGCAGTATTTT. It codes for CASSLNIGTDTQYF. Together with reference TRBV11-3 and TRBJ2-3, the CDR3 gives the full variable domain: EAGVVQSPRYKIIEKKQPVAFWCNPISGHNTLYWYLQNLGQGPELLIRYENEEAVDDSQLPKDRFSAERLKGVDSTLKIQPAELGDSAVYLCASSLNIGTDTQYFGPGTRLTVL.